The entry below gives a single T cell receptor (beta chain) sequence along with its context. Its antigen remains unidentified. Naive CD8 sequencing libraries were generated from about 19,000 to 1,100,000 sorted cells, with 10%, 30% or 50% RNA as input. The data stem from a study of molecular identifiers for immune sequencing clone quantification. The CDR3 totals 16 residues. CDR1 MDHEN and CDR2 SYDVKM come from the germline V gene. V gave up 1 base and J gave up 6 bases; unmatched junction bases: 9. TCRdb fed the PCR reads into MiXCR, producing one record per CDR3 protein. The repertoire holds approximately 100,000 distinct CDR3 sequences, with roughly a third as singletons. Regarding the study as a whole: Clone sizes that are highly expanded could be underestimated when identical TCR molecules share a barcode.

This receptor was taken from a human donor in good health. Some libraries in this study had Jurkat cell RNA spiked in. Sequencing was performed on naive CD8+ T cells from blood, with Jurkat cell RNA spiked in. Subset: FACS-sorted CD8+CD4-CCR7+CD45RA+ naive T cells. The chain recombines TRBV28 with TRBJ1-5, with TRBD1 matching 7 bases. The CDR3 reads CASSLSKQGRPQPQHF. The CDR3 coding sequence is TGTGCCAGCAGTTTATCCAAACAGGGGCGGCCTCAGCCCCAGCATTTT.